These 12 T cell receptor beta chains were all obtained from the same sample, sequenced in a study of cytomegalovirus exposure and HLA in healthy donors. Researchers ran the PCR with 60 Vbeta and 13 Jbeta primers. Generated by immunoSEQ multiplex PCR, the TCRdb table keeps only in-frame clones and is missing some. The table includes roughly 150,000 clones, roughly 75% detected once. The source material was PBMCs. These TCRs come from a man younger than 30 in good health and CMV-seropositive.

The chain joins TRBV13 to TRBJ2-7; the match to TRBD2 covers 7 bases. Germline-derived CDR1 and CDR2 are PRHDT and FYEKMQ (reference sequence). V lost 5 bases and J lost 2; bases outside the gene matches: 12. The CDR3 covers 16 residues. The CDR3 region has the DNA TGTGCCAGCAGCATCCTTCCTAGCGGACGTCCCTACGAGCAGTACTTC. Amino acid sequence: CASSILPSGRPYEQYF.

The CDR3 DNA reads TGTGCCAGCAGCCCCGGACAGGGACGCGAGCAGTACTTC. Its translation: CASSPGQGREQYF. The V and J genes are TRBV11-2 and TRBJ2-7; 8 nucleotides align to TRBD1. Trimming cost V 5 bases and J 6 bases; bases outside gene matches: 6. The CDR3 has 13 amino acids. CDR1 is SGHAT, CDR2 FQNNGV, per germline.

This chain uses TRBV30 with TRBJ2-2; D call uncertain. CDR1 and CDR2 from the germline V gene are GTSNPN and SVGIG (reference sequence). The CDR3 has 13 residues. V shed 4 bases and J shed 2 bases, with 8 bases lying between them. CDR3 protein: CAWTPGNTGELFF. The CDR3 bases are TGTGCCTGGACCCCAGGAAACACCGGGGAGCTGTTTTTT.

The chain joins TRBV7-9 to TRBJ2-3; the match to TRBD2 covers 9 bases. V gave up 5 bases and J gave up 2 bases; unmatched junction bases: 8. Germline CDR1 is SEHNR and CDR2 is FQNEAQ (reference sequence). The CDR3 is made up of 16 amino acids. The CDR3 protein is CASSRRVAGATDTQYF. The CDR3 region has the DNA TGTGCCAGCAGCCGCCGGGTAGCGGGAGCCACAGATACGCAGTATTTT.

The chain recombines TRBV30 with TRBJ1-1; 7 positions agree with TRBD1. This CDR3 has 13 amino acids. The V and J ends lost 1 base and 5 bases, in that order; junction bases with no gene match: 4. From germline, CDR1 is GTSNPN and CDR2 SVGIG (reference sequence). For the CDR3, the DNA is TGTGCCTGGAGTGGGACAGGATGGACTGAAGCTTTCTTT. It specifies CAWSGTGWTEAFF. The variable domain in full, with the rest retrieved from reference TRBV30 and TRBJ1-1, is SQTIHQWPATLVQPVGSPLSLECTVEGTSNPNLYWYRQAAGRGLQLLFYSVGIGQISSEVPQNLSASRPQDRQFILSSKKLLLSDSGFYLCAWSGTGWTEAFFGQGTRLTVV.

This chain links TRBV4-1 with TRBJ2-2; the D gene is possibly TRBD2 (6 bases). Trimming pared 0 bases from V and 4 bases from J, leaving 12 bases between. Germline CDR1 is MGHRA and CDR2 is YSYEKL. This CDR3 is built from 16 residues. The DNA of the CDR3 is TGCGCCAGCAGCCAAGAACGGGAGTTCGGCACCGGGGAGCTGTTTTTT. Translation gives CASSQEREFGTGELFF.

V usage is TRBV5-6 and J usage is TRBJ2-1; unclear D gene. V lost 3 bases to trimming and J lost 4 bases, with 8 bases between them. CDR1 and CDR2 from the germline V gene are SGHDT and YYEEEE. The CDR3 contains 13 residues. CDR3: CASSSSLYNEQFF. Written as DNA, the CDR3 is TGTGCCAGCAGCTCCTCTCTTTACAATGAGCAGTTCTTC.

The chain joins TRBV7-6 to TRBJ1-1, with no clear D. The length of the CDR3 is 13 residues. Deletions cut 4 bases from V and 2 bases from J, with 8 bases between. CDR1 is SGHVS and CDR2 is FNYEAQ in the germline V gene. The CDR3 sequence: CASSSNSNTEAFF. The CDR3 nucleotides are TGTGCCAGCAGCTCCAACAGCAACACTGAAGCTTTCTTT.

The chain couples TRBV5-1 to TRBJ1-2; D perhaps matches TRBD1 (5 bases). CDR1 and CDR2 from the germline V gene are SGHRS and YFSETQ. The CDR3 extends over 15 amino acids. V gave up 4 bases and J gave up 4 bases, with 17 bases separating them. CDR3 region: CASSPTWGDGYGYTF. The CDR3 DNA reads TGCGCCAGCAGCCCCACCTGGGGGGACGGCTATGGCTACACCTTC. Full variable domain (outside the CDR3, taken from reference TRBV5-1 and TRBJ1-2): KAGVTQTPRYLIKTRGQQVTLSCSPISGHRSVSWYQQTPGQGLQFLFEYFSETQRNKGNFPGRFSGRQFSNSRSEMNVSTLELGDSALYLCASSPTWGDGYGYTFGSGTRLTVV.

This clone has just one count. The chain combines TRBV27 with TRBJ2-3; 7 bases match TRBD2. From germline, CDR1 is MNHEY and CDR2 SMNVEV (reference sequence). The length of the CDR3 is 14 residues. V lost 10 bases and J lost 3; bases outside the gene matches: 10. The CDR3 reads CATRWGGNTDTQYF. The CDR3 DNA reads TGTGCCACCCGGTGGGGGGGGAATACAGATACGCAGTATTTT.

This chain joins TRBV5-1 and TRBJ1-1; no clear D gene. V was cut by 0 bases and J by 2 bases, with 14 bases left in between. This CDR3 region has 16 residues. CDR1 and CDR2 (germline): SGHRS, YFSETQ. CDR3 DNA: TGCGCCAGCAGCTTGGAAGAGGGCAGAGTTAACACTGAAGCTTTCTTT. Translated, it gives CASSLEEGRVNTEAFF.

This chain uses TRBV4-1 with TRBJ1-2; D remains unclear. V was clipped by 0 bases and J by 5 bases, with 13 bases between them. Looked up from germline, CDR1 is MGHRA and CDR2 is YSYEKL. The CDR3 length is 15 residues. The CDR3 loop is CASSQEILSVYGYTF. The DNA of the CDR3 is TGCGCCAGCAGCCAAGAAATATTGAGCGTTTATGGCTACACCTTC.